Listed below are T cell receptor beta chains from one sample, sequenced in a study of radiotherapy plus CTLA-4 blockade in lung cancer. Sequencing used immunoSEQ multiplex PCR; TCRdb keeps in-frame clones, though not all of them. Of approximately 83,000 clones in the sample, about 78% were seen once. Specimen: peripheral blood, collected from a patient treated with radiotherapy plus ipilimumab. The receptors stem from a human donor with non-small cell lung cancer who had a partial response to radiotherapy plus ipilimumab. Some clones in this sample may be carry-over from other donors' samples. The CDR3 runs from the conserved cysteine through the conserved F or W. Fields, in order: J gene, D gene, clone size, V gene, CDR3 DNA, CDR3 protein. The D gene is left open where the match is weak. Only part of the rows carry a size: once, few, many, or a class if the clone is expanded.

TRBJ2-6 | NA | once | TRBV6-6 | TGTGCCAGCCGCTCCTGGCATTCTGGGGCCAACGTCCTGACTTTC | CASRSWHSGANVLTF
TRBJ2-3 | TRBD2 | once | TRBV5-4 | TGTGCCAGCAGCCTAGCGGGGCCGACAACCACAGATACGCAGTATTTT | CASSLAGPTTTDTQYF
TRBJ2-5 | NA | NA | TRBV30 | TGTGCCTGGAGTAGGAGCTCCGAAGGGACCCAGTACTTC | CAWSRSSEGTQYF
TRBJ1-5 | NA | once | TRBV30 | TGTGCCTGGAGTGTAACGGGGGGTCAGCCCCAGCATTTT | CAWSVTGGQPQHF
TRBJ1-6 | NA | NA | TRBV9 | TGTGCCAGCAGCGTATTGTACTCCTATAATTCACCCCTCCACTTT | CASSVLYSYNSPLHF
TRBJ1-2 | TRBD1 | many | TRBV6-4 | TGTGCCAGCAGTGACTCTAGGACAGGGGAGTCCGCAGGCTATGGCTACACCTTC | CASSDSRTGESAGYGYTF
TRBJ2-5 | TRBD2 | NA | TRBV2 | TGTGCCAGCAGTTTACTAGCGGGATTCCAAGAGACCCAGTACTTC | CASSLLAGFQETQYF
TRBJ1-3 | NA | NA | TRBV6-5 | TGTGCCAGCAGTGTCGGGGAGACCTCTGGAAACACCATATATTTT | CASSVGETSGNTIYF
TRBJ2-3 | NA | NA | TRBV9 | TGTGCCAGCAGCTCGACCGGGGGGCGCACAGATACGCAGTATTTT | CASSSTGGRTDTQYF
TRBJ1-6 | TRBD1 | NA | TRBV6-5 | TGTGCCAGCAGTTACGGGGACAGGGAGGGATCACCCCTCCACTTT | CASSYGDREGSPLHF
TRBJ2-7 | TRBD2 | NA | TRBV6-4 | TGTGCCAGCAGTGACCCCAAACTAGCGGAGTGCTACGAGCAGTACTTC | CASSDPKLAECYEQYF
TRBJ2-1 | TRBD2 | NA | TRBV27 | TGTGCCAGCACCCAAACTAGCGGGGGGGCCTTCGGTAATGAGCAGTTCTTC | CASTQTSGGAFGNEQFF
TRBJ2-5 | TRBD2 | few | TRBV5-6 | TGTGCCAGCAGCTCCCGCGGGACTATTGAGACCCAGTACTTC | CASSSRGTIETQYF
TRBJ1-1 | TRBD1 | NA | TRBV11-1 | TGTGCCAGCAGCTTAGCACAGGGGAGAAACACTGAAGCTTTCTTT | CASSLAQGRNTEAFF
TRBJ1-3 | NA | NA | TRBV7-8 | TGTGCCAGCAGCCCCAACAGGGTGGATCGTTCCGGAAACACCATATATTTT | CASSPNRVDRSGNTIYF
TRBJ1-6 | NA | NA | TRBV28 | TGTGCCAGCAAAAATTTCAGAACCTATAATTCACCCCTCCACTTT | CASKNFRTYNSPLHF
TRBJ2-1 | NA | NA | TRBV6-4 | TGTGCCAGCAGTGAGGGCAGCCACTACAATGAGCAGTTCTTC | CASSEGSHYNEQFF
TRBJ2-7 | TRBD2 | once | TRBV2 | TGTGCCAGCAGGGGGACTAGCGGGACCTACGAGCAGTACTTC | CASRGTSGTYEQYF
TRBJ1-2 | TRBD1 | NA | TRBV9 | TGTGCCAGCAGCGCTACTTCGGGACAGGGTTTTGGCTACACCTTC | CASSATSGQGFGYTF
TRBJ2-7 | NA | NA | TRBV11-3 | TGTGCCAGCAGCTATAGGAACAGTAACAACGAGCAGTACTTC | CASSYRNSNNEQYF
TRBJ2-5 | TRBD2 | NA | TRBV5-1 | TGCGCCAGCAGGGTAGCGGGGAAAGAGACCCAGTACTTC | CASRVAGKETQYF
TRBJ2-2 | TRBD1 | NA | TRBV7-2 | TGTGCCAGCAGCTTACGACAGGGGGTCGGCGGGGAGCTGTTTTTT | CASSLRQGVGGELFF
TRBJ2-6 | TRBD1 | NA | TRBV27 | TGTGCCAGCAGATGGAGACAGGGGGCGAACTCTGGGGCCAACGTCCTGACTTTC | CASRWRQGANSGANVLTF
TRBJ1-6 | NA | NA | TRBV19 | TGTGCCAGTGGGGGGGACTGGGATAATTCACCCCTCCACTTT | CASGGDWDNSPLHF
TRBJ1-1 | NA | NA | TRBV5-8 | TGTGCCAGCAGCTTGGTTGGCAGAAACACTGAAGCTTTCTTT | CASSLVGRNTEAFF
TRBJ2-3 | NA | NA | TRBV7-8 | TGTGCCAGCAGCCGTTCGCGGGGAACAGATACGCAGTATTTT | CASSRSRGTDTQYF
TRBJ2-7 | NA | once | TRBV28 | TGTGCCAGCAGTTTAACCTTCGGGGAGCAGTACTTC | CASSLTFGEQYF
TRBJ2-7 | TRBD2 | NA | TRBV28 | TGTGCCAACCAGGCTAGCGGGGGGCTCTACGAGCAGTACTTC | CANQASGGLYEQYF
TRBJ2-7 | NA | NA | TRBV6-1 | TGTGCCAGCAGTCCTGAGGGGGTTCCCTCCTACGAGCAGTACTTC | CASSPEGVPSYEQYF
TRBJ2-6 | TRBD1 | few | TRBV5-1 | TGCGCCAGCAGCCCGGGACAGGGCTGGGGATCTGGGGCCAACGTCCTGACTTTC | CASSPGQGWGSGANVLTF
TRBJ2-7 | NA | NA | TRBV7-8 | TGTGCCAGCAGCTTAGATGGGACAATCTCCTACGAGCAGTACTTC | CASSLDGTISYEQYF
TRBJ2-7 | NA | NA | TRBV6-6 | TGTGCCAGCAGTTACTCGCTGAGGGCTGTCGAGCAGTACTTC | CASSYSLRAVEQYF